This T cell receptor (beta chain) was found in a study of blood T cell repertoires in COVID-19. Overall study context: The origin of the acute and convalescent COVID-19 samples was the United States, Italy and Spain. The analysed material was cDNA or gDNA that came from T cells, B-cell-depleted T cells, or PBMCs.

Assay: immunoSEQ multiplex PCR; the TCRdb copy retains only in-frame clones and omits some. The sample records approximately 300,000 clones, roughly nine tenths being singletons. Individuals aged about 18 to 100 years were recruited from roughly 22 US areas. Either two negative PCRs, clearance, or symptom resolution qualified Cohort 3 donors as recovered. The CDR3 has 16 amino acids. Germline CDR1 and CDR2: KGHDR and SFDVKD. Trimming took 8 bases from V and 5 from J; bases not matched to a gene: 11. The gene calls are TRBV24-1 and TRBJ2-1, with TRBD1 identical over 10 bases. Sequencing was performed on PBMCs or T cells enriched from blood (not recorded which). The TCR comes from a man between 60 and 70 years old who had recovered from COVID-19. CDR3 in amino acids: CATNEGQGHLNNEQFF. For the CDR3, the DNA is TGTGCCACCAATGAGGGACAGGGGCACCTAAACAATGAGCAGTTCTTC.